This entry is about one T cell receptor (beta chain). Its cognate antigen is unknown. The sample originates from a study of T cells after yellow fever vaccination. TCR cDNA was made by 5'RACE template switching, adding a universal primer site and UMIs. A single record per CDR3 protein comes from TCRdb applying MiXCR to the 5' RACE reads. The sample gives fewer than 450,000 distinct CDR3 sequences, approximately 8% of which show up once; around 17% is in the top ten. General observations from the study: Most primary-vaccination clones reappeared after the booster (approximately 95% CD4, 88% CD8).

Germline assignment: CDR1 SGHDT and CDR2 YYEEEE. Trimming took 3 bases from V and 5 from J, leaving 12 bases between them. The CDR3 runs 13 residues. The specimen was PBMCs, collected about 49 days after the first yellow fever vaccination. The source of this sequence is a man between 18 and 35 years old who received the YFV17D yellow fever vaccine. The J gene is TRBJ2-7, the V gene TRBV5-6; the D is unclear. CDR3 region: CASSSISRDEQYF. CDR3 DNA sequence: TGTGCCAGCAGCTCGATTTCTAGAGACGAGCAGTACTTC.